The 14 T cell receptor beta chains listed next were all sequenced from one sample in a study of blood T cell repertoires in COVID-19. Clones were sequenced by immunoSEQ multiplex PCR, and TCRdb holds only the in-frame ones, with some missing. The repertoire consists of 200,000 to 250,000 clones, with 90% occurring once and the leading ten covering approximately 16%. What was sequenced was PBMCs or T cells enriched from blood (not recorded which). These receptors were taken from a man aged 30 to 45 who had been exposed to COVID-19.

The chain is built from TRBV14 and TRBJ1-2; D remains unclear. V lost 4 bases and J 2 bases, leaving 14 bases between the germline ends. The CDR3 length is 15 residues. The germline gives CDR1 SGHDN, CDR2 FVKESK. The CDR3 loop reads CASSPPEGFNYGYTF. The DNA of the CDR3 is TGTGCCAGCAGCCCGCCGGAGGGATTCAACTATGGCTACACCTTC.

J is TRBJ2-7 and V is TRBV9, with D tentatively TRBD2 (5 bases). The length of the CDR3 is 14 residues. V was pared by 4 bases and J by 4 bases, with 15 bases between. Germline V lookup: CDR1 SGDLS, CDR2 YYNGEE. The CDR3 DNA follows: TGTGCCAGCAGCCCGAGCGGCCGAATTTACGAGCAGTACTTC. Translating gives CASSPSGRIYEQYF.

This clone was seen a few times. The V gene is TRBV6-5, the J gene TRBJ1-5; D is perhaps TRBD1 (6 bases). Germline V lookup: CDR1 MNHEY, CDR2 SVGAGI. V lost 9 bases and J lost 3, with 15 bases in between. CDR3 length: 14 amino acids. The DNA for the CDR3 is TGTGCCAGTACTCACTTGGGGGCCAATCAGCCCCAGCATTTT. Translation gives CASTHLGANQPQHF.

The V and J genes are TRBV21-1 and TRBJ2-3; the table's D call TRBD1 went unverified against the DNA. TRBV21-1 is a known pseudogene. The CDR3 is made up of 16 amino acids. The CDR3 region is CASSTQGKGLTDTQYF. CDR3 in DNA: TGTGCCAGCAGCACGCAAGGAAAGGGGCTCACAGATACGCAGTATTTT.

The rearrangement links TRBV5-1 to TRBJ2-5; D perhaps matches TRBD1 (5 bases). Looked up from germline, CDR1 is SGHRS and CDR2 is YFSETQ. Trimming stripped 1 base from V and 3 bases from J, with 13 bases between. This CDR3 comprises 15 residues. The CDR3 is CASSLWAGQEETQYF. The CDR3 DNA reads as TGCGCCAGCAGCTTGTGGGCAGGACAAGAAGAGACCCAGTACTTC.

CDR3 DNA: TGTGCCAGCAGTTCTCGGACAGGGCGCCCCATGAACACTGAAGCTTTCTTT. As protein: CASSSRTGRPMNTEAFF. The chain combines TRBV27 with TRBJ1-1; TRBD1 agrees at 8 bases. Germline loops: CDR1 MNHEY, CDR2 SMNVEV (reference sequence). The CDR3 has 17 amino acids. Trimming took 4 bases from V and 0 from J; bases not matched to a gene: 10.

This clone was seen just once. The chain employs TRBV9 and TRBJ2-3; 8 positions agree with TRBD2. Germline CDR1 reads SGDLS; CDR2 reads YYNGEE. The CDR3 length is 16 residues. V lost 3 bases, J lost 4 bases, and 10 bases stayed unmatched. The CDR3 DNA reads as TGTGCCAGCAGCGCGTTCGGGGGGGCAGAGGCAGATACGCAGTATTTT. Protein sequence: CASSAFGGAEADTQYF.

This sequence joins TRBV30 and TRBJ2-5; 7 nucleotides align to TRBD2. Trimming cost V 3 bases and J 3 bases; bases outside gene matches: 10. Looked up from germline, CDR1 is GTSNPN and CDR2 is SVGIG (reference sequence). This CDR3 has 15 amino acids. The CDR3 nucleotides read TGTGCCTGGAGCGCGGGGGACCGTCGAAAAGAGACCCAGTACTTC. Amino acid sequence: CAWSAGDRRKETQYF.

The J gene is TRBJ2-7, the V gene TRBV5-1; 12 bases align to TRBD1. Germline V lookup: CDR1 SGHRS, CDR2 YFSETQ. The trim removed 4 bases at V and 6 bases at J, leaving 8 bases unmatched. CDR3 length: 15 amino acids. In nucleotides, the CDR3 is TGCGCCAGCAGCGTCGTACCGGGACAGGGGGCCGAGCAGTACTTC. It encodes CASSVVPGQGAEQYF.

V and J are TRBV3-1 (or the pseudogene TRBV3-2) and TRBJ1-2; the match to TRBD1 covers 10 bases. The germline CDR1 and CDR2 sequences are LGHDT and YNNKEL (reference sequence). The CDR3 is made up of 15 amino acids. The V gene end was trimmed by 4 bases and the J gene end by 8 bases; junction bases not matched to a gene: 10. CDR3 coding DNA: TGTGCCAGCAGCCGAGAAACGGGACAGGGGTGGGGCTACACCTTC. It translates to CASSRETGQGWGYTF.

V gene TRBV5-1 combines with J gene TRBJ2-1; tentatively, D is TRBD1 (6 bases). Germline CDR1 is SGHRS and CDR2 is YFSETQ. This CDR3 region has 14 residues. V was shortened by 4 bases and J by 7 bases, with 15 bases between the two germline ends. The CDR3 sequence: CASSAYRVGNEQFF. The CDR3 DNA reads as TGCGCCAGCAGCGCATACAGGGTAGGGAATGAGCAGTTCTTC.

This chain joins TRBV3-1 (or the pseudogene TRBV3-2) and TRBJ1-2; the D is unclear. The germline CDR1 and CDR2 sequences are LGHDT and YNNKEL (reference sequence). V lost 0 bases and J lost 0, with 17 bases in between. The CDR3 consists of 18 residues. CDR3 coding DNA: TGTGCCAGCAGCCAAGAAAGGAAGGTTTCCCTAGCTAACTATGGCTACACCTTC. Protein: CASSQERKVSLANYGYTF.

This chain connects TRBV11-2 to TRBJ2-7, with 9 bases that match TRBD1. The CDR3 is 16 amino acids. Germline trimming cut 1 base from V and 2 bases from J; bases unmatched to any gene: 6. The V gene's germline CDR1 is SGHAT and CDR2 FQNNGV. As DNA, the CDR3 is TGTGCCAGCAGCTTAGCAGGAACAGGGGGCCCCTACGAGCAGTACTTC. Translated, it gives CASSLAGTGGPYEQYF.

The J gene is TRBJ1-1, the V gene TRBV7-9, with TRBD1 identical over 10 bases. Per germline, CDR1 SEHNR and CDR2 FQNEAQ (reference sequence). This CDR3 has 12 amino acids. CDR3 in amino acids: CTLDRGPTEAFF. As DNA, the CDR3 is TGTACTCTTGACAGGGGGCCCACTGAAGCTTTCTTT. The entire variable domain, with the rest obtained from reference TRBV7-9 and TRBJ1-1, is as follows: DTGVSQNPRHKITKRGQNVTFRCDPISEHNRLYWYRQTLGQGPEFLTYFQNEAQLEKSRLLSDRFSAERPKGSFSTLEIQRTEQGDSAMYLCTLDRGPTEAFFGQGTRLTVV.